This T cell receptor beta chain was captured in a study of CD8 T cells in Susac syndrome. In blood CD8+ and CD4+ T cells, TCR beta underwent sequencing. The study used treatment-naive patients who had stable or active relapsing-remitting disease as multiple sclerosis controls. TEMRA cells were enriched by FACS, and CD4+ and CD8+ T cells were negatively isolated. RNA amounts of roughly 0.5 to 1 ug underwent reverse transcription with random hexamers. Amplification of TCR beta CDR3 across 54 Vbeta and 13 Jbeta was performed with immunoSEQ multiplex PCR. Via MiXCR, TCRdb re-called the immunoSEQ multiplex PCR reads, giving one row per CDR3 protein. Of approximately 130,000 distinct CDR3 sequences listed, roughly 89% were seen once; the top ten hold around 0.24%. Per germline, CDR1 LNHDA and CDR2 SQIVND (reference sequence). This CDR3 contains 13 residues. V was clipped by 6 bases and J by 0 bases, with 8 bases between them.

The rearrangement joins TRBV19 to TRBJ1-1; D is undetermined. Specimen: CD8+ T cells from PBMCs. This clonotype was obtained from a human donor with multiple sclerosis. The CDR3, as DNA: TGTGCCAGTAGCTATGGTGTGAACACTGAAGCTTTCTTT. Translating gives CASSYGVNTEAFF.